This TCR beta chain was retrieved from a study of OX40 agonist ivuxolimab in advanced cancers. Notes on the study in general: The CD4+ and CD8+ T cells in the blood had expanded clonally by week 6 at 0.1 to 3.0 mg/kg.

Anyone with autoimmune disease history or systemic immunosuppression was excluded. Profiling relied on immunoSEQ multiplex PCR, and the TCRdb table lists in-frame clones only, not all of them. The sample includes roughly 130,000 clones, approximately 92% of them seen just once. CDR1 is MRHNA and CDR2 is SNTAGT in the germline V gene. Trimming shortened V by 6 bases and J by 2 bases, and 10 bases separated the two germline ends. The CDR3 length is 14 residues. Turning to this clone: Its antigen is undetermined.

The sample here was CD4+ or CD8+ T cells sorted from blood, taken in a trial of the OX40 agonist ivuxolimab. V gene TRBV6-4 combines with J gene TRBJ2-2, with unresolved D. This clonotype was sampled from an adult with an advanced solid tumor such as melanoma, head and neck, liver or kidney cancer. The CDR3 DNA sequence: TGTGCCAGCAGAGTGACTGTAAACACCGGGGAGCTGTTTTTT. Its protein product is CASRVTVNTGELFF.